Listed below are T cell receptor beta chains from one sample, sequenced in a study of a mutant IDH1 vaccine in newly diagnosed glioma. No antigen is known for these receptors. Here immunoSEQ multiplex PCR was the method, and the copy in TCRdb shows in-frame clones only, minus some. The repertoire holds 50,000 to 70,000 clones, roughly 82% seen once, with approximately 2.8% in the top ten. Sequencing was performed on PBMCs, taken from a glioma patient whose treatment included an IDH1 peptide vaccine. These receptors were collected from a woman aged 18-29 years with glioma. Some clones in this sample may be carry-over from other donors' samples. The CDR3 runs from the conserved cysteine through the conserved F or W. The D gene is left open where the match is weak. Clone size, where shown, is once, few, many, or a class for clones that have expanded.

TRBJ2-2,TRBD1,TRBV6-6,NA,TGTGCCAGCAGTACCCGGGACAGGGTCACCGGGGAGCTGTTTTTT,CASSTRDRVTGELFF
TRBJ2-7,TRBD2,TRBV7-6,NA,TGTGCCAGCAGCGATCGGCTAGCGGGAGTAAAGGGCGAGCAGTACTTC,CASSDRLAGVKGEQYF
TRBJ2-7,TRBD2,TRBV6-5,NA,TGTGCCAGCAGTCCTCGGACTAGCCCACCTCTTTACGCGTACTTC,CASSPRTSPPLYAYF
TRBJ2-1,NA,TRBV5-4,NA,TGTGCCAGCAGATCGGATACTACATATTACAATGAGCAGTTCTTC,CASRSDTTYYNEQFF
TRBJ2-5,NA,TRBV7-2,NA,TGTGCCAGCAGCCAATTCGTCAGGGCGCAAGAGACCCAGTACTTC,CASSQFVRAQETQYF
TRBJ1-2,TRBD1,TRBV29-1,NA,TGCAGCGCTTTCACCGGGACAGGGGGCTTTGGCTATGGCTACACCTTC,CSAFTGTGGFGYGYTF
TRBJ2-4,NA,TRBV20-1,NA,TGCAGTGCTGTAGCCAAAAACATTCAGTACTTC,CSAVAKNIQYF
TRBJ2-7,NA,TRBV18,NA,TGTGCCAGCTCACCACTGACTAGTGAGGGCGAGCAGTACTTC,CASSPLTSEGEQYF
TRBJ1-1,NA,TRBV5-1,NA,TGCGCCAGCAGCTTGGGGTCAGGGATTAACACTGAAGCTTTCTTT,CASSLGSGINTEAFF
TRBJ1-1,NA,TRBV14,NA,TGTGCCAGCAGCTTAAACATGAACACTGAAGCTTTCTTT,CASSLNMNTEAFF
TRBJ2-1,TRBD1,TRBV5-1,NA,TGCGCCAGCAGGCCCTCTGCCGGGACAGTTATTGAGCAGTTCTTC,CASRPSAGTVIEQFF
TRBJ2-7,TRBD2,TRBV27,NA,TGTGCCAGCACCTATCGTAGCGGGTGGGGTGCCTACGAGCAGTACTTC,CASTYRSGWGAYEQYF
TRBJ2-7,NA,TRBV28,NA,TGTGCCAGCAGTCCCCTAGGAGCGCGCAGCTCCTACGAGCAGTACTTC,CASSPLGARSSYEQYF
TRBJ2-2,NA,TRBV5-1,NA,TGCGCCAGCAGACGAACACCCGGGACCGGGGAGCTGTTTTTT,CASRRTPGTGELFF
TRBJ2-3,NA,TRBV30,NA,TGTGCCTGGAGACGGGCTAGCACAGATACGCAGTATTTT,CAWRRASTDTQYF
TRBJ1-3,NA,TRBV29-1,NA,TGCAGCGTTGAAGACCCGGGACTCGGCTTAGAAGGAAACACCATATATTTT,CSVEDPGLGLEGNTIYF
TRBJ2-5,NA,TRBV9,NA,TGTGCCAGCAGCCCGCGACGTTCCAGGGCGGCCCAGTACTTC,CASSPRRSRAAQYF
TRBJ1-5,TRBD1,TRBV9,few,TGTGCCAGCAGCCCTTCAGGACAGGGCAATCAGCCCCAGCATTTT,CASSPSGQGNQPQHF
TRBJ1-2,NA,TRBV5-3,NA,TGTGCCAGAAGCTTGGGATTTGTGGGGGAAGGCTACACCTTC,CARSLGFVGEGYTF
TRBJ2-6,NA,TRBV4-3,once,TGCGCCAGCAGCCAAGAGCTCCTATCTGGGGCCAACGTCCTGACTTTC,CASSQELLSGANVLTF
TRBJ1-2,NA,TRBV9,NA,TGTGCCAGCAGCGTAGGGGAGATTTACACCTTC,CASSVGEIYTF
TRBJ2-3,TRBD2,TRBV5-4,NA,TGTGCCAGCAGCCGGGGACTACCTCTACTCACAGATACGCAGTATTTT,CASSRGLPLLTDTQYF
TRBJ1-2,TRBD1,TRBV30,NA,TGTGCCTGGAGAGACACAGGGGGCGGGTATGGCTACACCTTC,CAWRDTGGGYGYTF
TRBJ2-3,NA,TRBV5-1,NA,TGCGCCAGCAGCTTGGCACGGGTGGGCGATACGCAGTATTTT,CASSLARVGDTQYF
TRBJ2-1,NA,TRBV30,NA,TGTGCCTGGAGTGTCGGGGTTAAGGGTGAGCAGTTCTTC,CAWSVGVKGEQFF
TRBJ2-7,NA,TRBV11-3,NA,TGTGCCAGCAGCCCGCGGACGGGAAACTACGAGCAGTACTTC,CASSPRTGNYEQYF
TRBJ1-4,NA,TRBV5-1,few,TGCGCCAGCAGCTTCGGACAGAGCAATGAAAAACTGTTTTTT,CASSFGQSNEKLFF
TRBJ2-7,TRBD2,TRBV2,NA,TGTGCCAGCAGCCGCCCAAGCGGGGGGAATTACGAGCAGTACTTC,CASSRPSGGNYEQYF
TRBJ1-1,NA,TRBV7-3,NA,TGTGCCAGCAGCTTAGGGGAGAACACTGAAGCTTTCTTT,CASSLGENTEAFF
TRBJ1-5,NA,TRBV2,NA,TGTGCCAGCAGTCAAAGGGGGACCCAGCATTTT,CASSQRGTQHF
TRBJ1-1,TRBD1,TRBV28,NA,TGTGCCAGCAGTCTATACAGGGGCCCACTGAACACTGAAGCTTTCTTT,CASSLYRGPLNTEAFF
TRBJ2-1,TRBD2,TRBV29-1,few,TGCAGCGTTGTTGGCGGGAGCTCCTACAATGAGCAGTTCTTC,CSVVGGSSYNEQFF
TRBJ1-1,NA,TRBV7-2,NA,TGTGCCAGCAGCTTAAACGGACGGGGGAACACTGAAGCTTTCTTT,CASSLNGRGNTEAFF
TRBJ2-7,NA,TRBV29-1,NA,TGCAGCGTTGAAGTAGGTGGCAACTACGAGCAGTACTTC,CSVEVGGNYEQYF
TRBJ2-7,TRBD1,TRBV9,NA,TGTGCCAGCAGCGCGGGACAGTCTCCCCACGAGCAGTACTTC,CASSAGQSPHEQYF
TRBJ2-7,TRBD2,TRBV10-1,few,TGCGCCAGCAGTTTGGGAGGGAACTACGAGCAGTACTTC,CASSLGGNYEQYF
TRBJ2-3,NA,TRBV27,NA,TGTGCCAGCAGTTCCCAAACCGTAGATACGCAGTATTTT,CASSSQTVDTQYF